Reported below is one T cell receptor beta chain. The data were obtained in a study of blood T cell repertoires in COVID-19. Study summary: Both acute and convalescent COVID-19 samples were obtained from the United States, Italy and Spain. PBMCs, B-cell-depleted T cells, or T cells provided the cDNA or gDNA that made up the material.

Original analysis: From reference gene primer amplification, estimates of nucleated cell counts were derived. Some clones are missing from TCRdb's copy, which holds only in-frame ones; the method was immunoSEQ multiplex PCR. D and trimming come from the DNA, and the V and J calls and clone size come from that table. The sample shows tens of thousands of clones, 84% of them seen only once. The TCR was taken from a human donor in a cohort sampled during active COVID-19. The sample consisted of peripheral blood.

In DNA, the CDR3 is TGTGCCAGTAGTGGGGACAGGAACACCGGGGAGCTGTTTTTT. Translating it yields CASSGDRNTGELFF. The rearrangement uses TRBV19 and TRBJ2-2; 7 bases are a match to TRBD1. Germline values: CDR1 LNHDA, CDR2 SQIVND (reference sequence). This CDR3 contains 14 residues. Trimming removed 5 bases from V and 1 base from J; junction bases left unmatched: 1. The variable domain in full, completed from reference TRBV19 and TRBJ2-2, reads DGGITQSPKYLFRKEGQNVTLSCEQNLNHDAMYWYRQDPGQGLRLIYYSQIVNDFQKGDIAEGYSVSREKKESFPLTVTSAQKNPTAFYLCASSGDRNTGELFFGEGSRLTVL.